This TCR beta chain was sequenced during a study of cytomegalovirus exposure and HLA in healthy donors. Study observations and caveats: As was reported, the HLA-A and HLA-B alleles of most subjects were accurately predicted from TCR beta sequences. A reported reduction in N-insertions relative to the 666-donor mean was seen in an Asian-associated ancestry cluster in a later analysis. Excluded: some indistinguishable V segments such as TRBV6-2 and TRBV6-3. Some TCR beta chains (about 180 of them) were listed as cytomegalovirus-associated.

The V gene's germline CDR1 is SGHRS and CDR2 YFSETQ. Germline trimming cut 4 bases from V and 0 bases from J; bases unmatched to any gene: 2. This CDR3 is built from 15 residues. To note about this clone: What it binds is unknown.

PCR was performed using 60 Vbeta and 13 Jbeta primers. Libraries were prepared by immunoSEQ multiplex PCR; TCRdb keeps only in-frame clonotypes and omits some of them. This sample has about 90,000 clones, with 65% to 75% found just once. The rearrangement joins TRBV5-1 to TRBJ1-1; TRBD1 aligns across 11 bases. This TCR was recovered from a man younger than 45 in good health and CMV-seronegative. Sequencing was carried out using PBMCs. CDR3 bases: TGCGCCAGCAGCGGACAGGGGGCTGTGAACACTGAAGCTTTCTTT. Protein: CASSGQGAVNTEAFF.